Listed here are 17 T cell receptor beta chains from one sample, sequenced in a study of T cells in Graves' hyperthyroidism and ophthalmopathy. RNA transcripts were the template for amplifying TCR beta CDR3 regions. During a first-round RT-PCR of the TCR CDR3, the HTBI primer set was used. From the multiplex PCR reads, TCRdb called clonotypes with MiXCR, one entry per CDR3 protein. The table shows hundreds of thousands of distinct CDR3 sequences, with 20% to 25% occurring only once. Sequenced material: blood. These TCRs come from a man younger than 40 with Graves' ophthalmopathy.

The J gene is TRBJ1-2, the V gene TRBV20-1; 7 bases match TRBD1. With V trimmed by 0 bases and J by 8 bases, 15 bases remained unmatched. CDR1 is DFQATT and CDR2 is SNEGSKA in the germline V gene (reference sequence). The CDR3 has 16 amino acids. CDR3 amino acids: CSARDLFDQDRRGYTF. In nucleotides, the CDR3 is TGCAGTGCTAGAGATCTCTTTGACCAGGACAGGCGGGGCTACACCTTC.

Only a few counts were recorded for this clonotype. This chain uses TRBV9 with TRBJ2-5; 13 bases align to TRBD2. V dropped 5 bases and J dropped 1; count of bases not matched to a gene: 5. The CDR3 is 16 residues long. CDR1 and CDR2 (germline): SGDLS, YYNGEE. The CDR3 loop reads CASSTGTSGAQETQYF. The CDR3 nucleotides read TGTGCCAGCAGTACCGGGACTAGCGGGGCCCAAGAGACCCAGTACTTC.

The chain carries TRBV7-2 and TRBJ1-5; a possible D gene is TRBD1 (6 bases). The CDR3 is 14 residues long. Trimming shortened V by 3 bases and J by 3 bases, and 9 bases separated the two germline ends. CDR1 and CDR2 (germline): SGHTA, FQGNSA. The chain's CDR3 is CASSFTGNNQPQHF. CDR3 in DNA: TGTGCCAGCAGCTTCACAGGGAACAATCAGCCCCAGCATTTT.

The chain combines TRBV28 with TRBJ2-7; TRBD1 might be the D (6 bases). The germline V gene encodes CDR1 MDHEN and CDR2 SYDVKM. The CDR3 loop spans 13 amino acids. Trimming took 4 bases from V and 6 from J, leaving 13 bases between them. Here the CDR3 reads CASSWGRGSEQYF. CDR3 sequence (DNA): TGTGCCAGCAGTTGGGGCAGGGGAAGCGAGCAGTACTTC.

This clonotype was detected ten times or more. The rearrangement uses TRBV27 and TRBJ1-1, with 11 bases that match TRBD1. CDR3 length: 17 residues. After removal of 2 bases from V and 1 base from J, the junction contained 6 bases not matched to a gene. CDR1 is MNHEY and CDR2 is SMNVEV in the germline V gene (reference sequence). The CDR3 DNA follows: TGTGCCAGCAGTTTACTAGGACAGGGGGCTCGGAACACTGAAGCTTTCTTT. Protein: CASSLLGQGARNTEAFF.

This clonotype was counted a few times. The chain uses TRBV20-1 and TRBJ1-1; the D gene is possibly TRBD1 (6 bases). Per germline, CDR1 DFQATT and CDR2 SNEGSKA (reference sequence). The CDR3 runs 14 residues. Trimming cost V 3 bases and J 4 bases, with 15 bases left between them. The chain's CDR3 is CSARAPGVGTEAFF. The CDR3 DNA is TGCAGTGCTAGGGCTCCAGGGGTTGGCACTGAAGCTTTCTTT.

The chain links TRBV4-1 to TRBJ2-7; D not certain. From germline, CDR1 is MGHRA and CDR2 YSYEKL. The CDR3 is 16 residues long. V lost 0 bases, J lost 6 bases, and 18 bases lay in between. The CDR3 DNA is TGCGCCAGCAGCCAAGATTTTTATAGTCTAATCGGCGAGCAGTACTTC. This codes for CASSQDFYSLIGEQYF.

This chain joins TRBV28 and TRBJ1-1; weak D call: TRBD1 (6 bases). The V gene's germline CDR1 is MDHEN and CDR2 SYDVKM. CDR3 size: 14 residues. V was clipped by 9 bases and J by 1 base, with 15 bases between them. The CDR3 is CASPSGTSNTEAFF. CDR3 coding DNA: TGTGCCAGTCCTTCCGGGACATCGAACACTGAAGCTTTCTTT.

The chain has TRBV6-1 and TRBJ1-4; perhaps TRBD1 as D (6 bases). Trimming shortened V by 3 bases and J by 8 bases, and 10 bases separated the two germline ends. Germline CDR1 is MNHNS and CDR2 is SASEGT. The CDR3 runs 13 residues. In DNA, the CDR3 is TGTGCCAGCAGTGAGGGGGCGCGGGAAAAACTGTTTTTT. It encodes CASSEGAREKLFF.

The rearrangement uses TRBV29-1 and TRBJ2-5; D is possibly TRBD2 (7 bases). The CDR3 extends over 13 amino acids. Per the germline V gene, CDR1 is SQVTM and CDR2 is ANQGSEA. Trimming pared 4 bases from V and 1 base from J, leaving 10 bases between. CDR3: CSVARGGQETQYF. As DNA, the CDR3 is TGCAGCGTTGCAAGGGGGGGCCAAGAGACCCAGTACTTC.

This clonotype was seen only a few times. V is TRBV18 and J is TRBJ1-6; the D is unclear. Germline CDR1 is KGHSH and CDR2 is LQKENI. CDR3 length: 15 amino acids. The V end lost 2 bases, the J end lost 6 bases, and 11 bases lay between the germline ends. CDR3 nucleotide sequence: TGTGCCAGCTCACCAACCGAGGGAGTTAATTCACCCCTCCACTTT. It yields the protein CASSPTEGVNSPLHF.

This chain links TRBV12-3 or TRBV12-4 with TRBJ1-2; weak D call: TRBD1 (5 bases). Trimming shortened V by 5 bases and J by 2 bases, and 12 bases separated the two germline ends. This CDR3 has 14 amino acids. The CDR3, as DNA: TGTGCCAGCAGTGTTCTCGGGGGGAACTATGGCTACACCTTC. Its protein product is CASSVLGGNYGYTF.

The chain links TRBV5-1 to TRBJ2-5; 10 positions match TRBD1. The length of the CDR3 is 15 residues. J lost 3 bases, V lost 4 bases, and 6 bases had no gene match. Germline-derived CDR1 and CDR2 are SGHRS and YFSETQ. The CDR3 sequence: CASSNYGTGEETQYF. For the CDR3, the DNA is TGCGCCAGCAGCAATTACGGGACAGGGGAAGAGACCCAGTACTTC.

V is TRBV6-2 or TRBV6-3 and J is TRBJ1-2; 7 bases agree with TRBD1. V lost 6 bases and J lost 7; bases outside the gene matches: 14. The CDR3 totals 15 residues. Per germline, CDR1 MNHEY and CDR2 SVGEGT. The CDR3 sequence: CASRAIGQEGAGYTF. The CDR3, as DNA: TGTGCCAGCAGAGCCATAGGACAGGAGGGGGCTGGCTACACCTTC.

The chain carries TRBV4-3 and TRBJ2-1, with D unresolved. Per germline, CDR1 LGHNA and CDR2 YSLEER. V dropped 3 bases and J dropped 9 bases, with 15 bases sitting between them. The CDR3 length is 14 residues. CDR3 protein: CASSQTSIHSEQFF. In nucleotides, the CDR3 is TGCGCCAGCAGCCAGACCAGCATACACAGTGAGCAGTTCTTC.

The chain is built from TRBV28 and TRBJ2-1, with 7 bases aligning to TRBD1. The V and J ends lost 5 bases and 6 bases, in that order; junction bases with no gene match: 13. From germline, CDR1 is MDHEN and CDR2 SYDVKM. There are 16 residues in the CDR3. In DNA, the CDR3 is TGTGCCAGCAGTACCTACCAGGGGGATCGGTTCAATGAGCAGTTCTTC. Protein product: CASSTYQGDRFNEQFF.

A few counts support this clonotype. This chain joins TRBV6-2 or TRBV6-3 and TRBJ2-2, with TRBD2 matching over 13 bases. The V segment lost 2 bases and the J segment 1 base; nucleotides outside the gene matches: 10. The germline V gene has CDR1 MNHEY and CDR2 SVGEGT. This CDR3 region has 20 residues. The CDR3 nucleotides are TGTGCCAGCAGTTACACCAGCGGACTAGCGGGAGATGGGAACACCGGGGAGCTGTTTTTT. Its translation is CASSYTSGLAGDGNTGELFF.